This T cell receptor (beta chain) was sequenced in a study of T-cell memory formation after mild COVID-19. Study context: TCR clusters were mostly confined to one donor each. Study-level findings and limits: Researchers report contracting CD4+ clones mostly in CM and EM, with CD8+ clones in EMRA. Pre-infection memory held some responding clones, suggesting pre-existing cross-reactive T cells responded.

After 5'RACE with constant-segment primers, TCR alpha and TCR beta cDNA libraries carrying sample barcodes and UMIs were obtained. TCRdb recomputed calls from the 5' RACE reads with MiXCR, one row per CDR3 protein. The data contain about 130,000 distinct CDR3 sequences, approximately 26% of them seen just once; the ten biggest clones take up 24%. This clonotype was found many times. The antigen is unknown. CDR3 length equals 13 residues. Trimming cost V 0 bases and J 4 bases, with 5 bases left between them. Germline-derived CDR1 and CDR2 are SGHKS and YYEKEE (reference sequence). The chain is built from TRBV5-5 and TRBJ2-1; D is undetermined. The source material was PBMCs or a T cell subset sorted from them (not recorded which). The TCR comes from an adult woman who had mild COVID-19 (a few samples of this study predate the infection). Cell type and time point are not known. DNA of the CDR3: TGTGCCAGCAGCTTGGACGGATACAATGAGCAGTTCTTC. Its translation is CASSLDGYNEQFF.